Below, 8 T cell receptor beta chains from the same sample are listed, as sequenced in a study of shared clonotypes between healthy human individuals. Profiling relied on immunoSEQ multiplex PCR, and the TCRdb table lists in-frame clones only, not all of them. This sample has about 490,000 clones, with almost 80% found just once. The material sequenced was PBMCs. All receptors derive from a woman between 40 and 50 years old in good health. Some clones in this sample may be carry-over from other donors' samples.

The CDR3, as DNA: TGCGCCAGCAGTCGGAGGACTAGCGGTATCTCCTACGAGCAGTACTTC. Its protein is CASSRRTSGISYEQYF. This chain links TRBV5-1 with TRBJ2-7; 10 nucleotides match TRBD2. The CDR3 extends over 16 amino acids. Germline assignment: CDR1 SGHRS and CDR2 YFSETQ. V lost 5 bases to trimming and J lost 0 bases; unmatched junction nucleotides: 8.

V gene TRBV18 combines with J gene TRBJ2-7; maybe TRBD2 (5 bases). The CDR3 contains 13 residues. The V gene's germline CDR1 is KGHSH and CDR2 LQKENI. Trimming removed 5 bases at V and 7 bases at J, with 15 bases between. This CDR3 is CASSVIGRGEQYF. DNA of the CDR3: TGTGCCAGCTCAGTAATAGGTCGGGGTGAGCAGTACTTC.

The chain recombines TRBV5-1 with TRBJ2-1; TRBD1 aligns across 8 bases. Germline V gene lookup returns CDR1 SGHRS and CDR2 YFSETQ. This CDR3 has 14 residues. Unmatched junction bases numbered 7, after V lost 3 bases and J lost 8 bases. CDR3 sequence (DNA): TGCGCCAGCAGCTACGGACAGGGTTTCGATGAGCAGTTCTTC. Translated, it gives CASSYGQGFDEQFF.

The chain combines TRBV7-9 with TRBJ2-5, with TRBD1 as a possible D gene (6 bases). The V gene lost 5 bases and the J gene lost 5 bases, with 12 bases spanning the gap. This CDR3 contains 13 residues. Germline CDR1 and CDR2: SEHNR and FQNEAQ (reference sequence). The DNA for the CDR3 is TGTGCCAGCAGCCGCGACAGGTGGGAGACCCAGTACTTC. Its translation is CASSRDRWETQYF.

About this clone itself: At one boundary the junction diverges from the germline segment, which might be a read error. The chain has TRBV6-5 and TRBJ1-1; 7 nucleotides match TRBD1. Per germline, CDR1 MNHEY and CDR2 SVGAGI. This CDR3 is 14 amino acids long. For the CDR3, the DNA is TGTGCCAGCTGTTACAGGGGCGAGAACACTGAAGCTTTCTTT. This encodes CASCYRGENTEAFF.

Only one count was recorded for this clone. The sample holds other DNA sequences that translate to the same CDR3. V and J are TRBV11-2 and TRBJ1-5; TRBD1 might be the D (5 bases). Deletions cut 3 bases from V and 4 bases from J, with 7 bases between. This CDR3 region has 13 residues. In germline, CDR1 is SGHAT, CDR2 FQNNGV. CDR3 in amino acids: CASSFDRNQPQHF. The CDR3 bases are TGTGCCAGCAGCTTTGACAGAAATCAGCCCCAGCATTTT.

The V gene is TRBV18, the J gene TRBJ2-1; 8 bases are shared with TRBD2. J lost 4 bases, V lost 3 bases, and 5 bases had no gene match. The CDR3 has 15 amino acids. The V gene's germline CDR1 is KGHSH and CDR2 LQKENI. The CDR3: CASSPLAGEYNEQFF. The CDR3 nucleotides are TGTGCCAGCTCACCCCTAGCGGGCGAATACAATGAGCAGTTCTTC.

CDR3 residues: CASSMEGISNQPQHF. The DNA for the CDR3 is TGTGCCAGTAGTATGGAGGGGATTAGCAATCAGCCCCAGCATTTT. The chain couples TRBV19 to TRBJ1-5; tentatively, D is TRBD1 (5 bases). The V end was cut by 3 bases, the J end by 0 bases, with 9 bases between. This CDR3 contains 15 residues. The germline CDR1 and CDR2 sequences are LNHDA and SQIVND (reference sequence).